The 30 T cell receptor beta chains presented below share a single source sample, sequenced in a study of cytomegalovirus exposure and HLA in healthy donors. Profiled with immunoSEQ multiplex PCR; TCRdb holds only in-frame clones, not every one. The sample yields about 160,000 clones, around 89% seen once. Sequenced sample: PBMCs. The receptors here all came from a man aged 18-30 years in good health and CMV-seronegative.

This clone was picked up one time. The CDR3 region is CASSLSRWGGEQYF. In nucleotides, the CDR3 is TGTGCCAGCAGCTTAAGCCGGTGGGGCGGCGAGCAGTACTTC. The chain combines TRBV11-2 with TRBJ2-7; weak D call: TRBD1 (5 bases). The CDR3 extends over 14 amino acids. Trimming took 2 bases from V and 6 from J, leaving 14 bases between them. Germline CDR1 is SGHAT and CDR2 is FQNNGV.

This chain joins TRBV5-1 and TRBJ2-7, with 9 bases that match TRBD1. Germline-derived CDR1 and CDR2 are SGHRS and YFSETQ. The CDR3 is 14 residues long. J lost 3 bases, V lost 4 bases, and 5 bases had no gene match. The CDR3 loop reads CASSPGQGFYEQYF. The CDR3 region has the DNA TGCGCCAGCAGCCCGGGACAGGGCTTCTACGAGCAGTACTTC. Full variable domain (remainder filled in from reference TRBV5-1 and TRBJ2-7): KAGVTQTPRYLIKTRGQQVTLSCSPISGHRSVSWYQQTPGQGLQFLFEYFSETQRNKGNFPGRFSGRQFSNSRSEMNVSTLELGDSALYLCASSPGQGFYEQYFGPGTRLTVT.

The chain recombines TRBV10-3 with TRBJ1-5; TRBD1 agrees at 7 bases. The J segment lost 5 bases and the V segment lost 8 bases, leaving 9 bases of the junction unmatched. This CDR3 is built from 14 residues. Germline lookup yields CDR1 ENHRY and CDR2 SYGVKD. CDR3 residues: CAIGRQGVDQPQHF. CDR3 bases: TGTGCCATCGGTAGACAGGGCGTCGATCAGCCCCAGCATTTT.

The chain couples TRBV2 to TRBJ2-7; 8 bases are shared with TRBD2. The CDR3 length is 15 residues. Losses at the gene ends were 2 bases for V and 2 bases for J; bases not matched to a gene: 5. Germline V gene data show CDR1 as SNHLY and CDR2 as FYNNEI. The CDR3 coding sequence is TGTGCCAGCAGTGAACCAAGCGGGAGTCCCTACGAGCAGTACTTC. Amino acids: CASSEPSGSPYEQYF. The variable domain in full, completed from reference TRBV2 and TRBJ2-7, reads EPEVTQTPSHQVTQMGQEVILRCVPISNHLYFYWYRQILGQKVEFLVSFYNNEISEKSEIFDDQFSVERPDGSNFTLKIRSTKLEDSAMYFCASSEPSGSPYEQYFGPGTRLTVT.

The V and J genes are TRBV5-1 and TRBJ1-2; the D is unclear. The CDR3 loop spans 14 amino acids. In germline, CDR1 is SGHRS, CDR2 YFSETQ. Trimming removed 0 bases from V and 5 bases from J, with 11 bases in between. The CDR3 nucleotides read TGCGCCAGCAGCTTGGCGGGAAGTACATATGGCTACACCTTC. Its translation is CASSLAGSTYGYTF.

This clone was recorded once. This chain joins TRBV18 and TRBJ1-1, with 7 nucleotides matching TRBD1. The CDR3 has 15 amino acids. Germline lookup yields CDR1 KGHSH and CDR2 LQKENI. V was pared by 3 bases and J by 1 base, with 5 bases of the junction left unmatched. The CDR3 nucleotides read TGTGCCAGCTCACCCCCGGGACAGTCGAACACTGAAGCTTTCTTT. As protein: CASSPPGQSNTEAFF.

This chain connects TRBV6-1 to TRBJ2-7; 7 positions match TRBD1. Looked up from germline, CDR1 is MNHNS and CDR2 is SASEGT. The CDR3 has 15 residues. Trimming removed 4 bases from V and 5 bases from J; junction bases left unmatched: 11. CDR3 DNA sequence: TGTGCCAGCAGTGGCTCCCGACAGGGTTTTAACGAGCAGTACTTC. Protein product: CASSGSRQGFNEQYF.

This chain links TRBV6-1 with TRBJ2-5; TRBD2 matches at 12 bases. The germline gives CDR1 MNHNS, CDR2 SASEGT. Germline trimming cut 2 bases from V and 1 base from J; bases unmatched to any gene: 11. The CDR3 is 19 residues long. The CDR3 loop is CASSESGTSGWGFQETQYF. The CDR3 coding sequence is TGTGCCAGCAGTGAATCCGGGACTAGCGGGTGGGGGTTCCAAGAGACCCAGTACTTC.

The gene calls are TRBV27 and TRBJ2-3, with 8 bases matching TRBD1. V dropped 1 base and J dropped 6; count of bases not matched to a gene: 6. The CDR3 is 15 amino acids. Germline V lookup: CDR1 MNHEY, CDR2 SMNVEV (reference sequence). CDR3 residues: CASSLYQGAGDTQYF. The CDR3 DNA reads TGTGCCAGCAGTTTATACCAGGGGGCGGGTGATACGCAGTATTTT.

This clone was seen more than once but under ten times. The chain is built from TRBV28 and TRBJ1-2; possibly TRBD1 for D (5 bases). The CDR3 is 13 residues long. The V end was cut by 7 bases, the J end by 5 bases, with 14 bases between. The germline CDR1 and CDR2 sequences are MDHEN and SYDVKM. CDR3 nucleotides: TGTGCCAGCACCACCAGGGTTTTATATGGCTACACCTTC. Protein sequence: CASTTRVLYGYTF.

This rearrangement joins TRBV4-2 to TRBJ2-3; the match to TRBD2 covers 8 bases. Germline CDR1 and CDR2: LGHNA and YNFKEQ. The CDR3 is 17 residues long. Trimming took 0 bases from V and 6 from J; bases not matched to a gene: 11. The CDR3: CASSQDSLAGPGDTQYF. In nucleotides, the CDR3 is TGTGCCAGCAGCCAAGATAGCCTAGCGGGCCCGGGGGATACGCAGTATTTT.

Only one count was recorded for this clone. The chain joins TRBV6-6 to TRBJ1-4; tentatively, D is TRBD1 (5 bases). The CDR3 consists of 15 residues. Trimming stripped 4 bases from V and 7 bases from J, with 16 bases between. Germline CDR1 reads MNHNY; CDR2 reads SVGAGI (reference sequence). CDR3 coding DNA: TGTGCCAGCAGTTCCCTTCCGGGGGTAGGTGAAAAACTGTTTTTT. Translation: CASSSLPGVGEKLFF.

This clone has only a few counts. V usage is TRBV6-1 and J usage is TRBJ1-2; D remains unclear. The germline V and J ends were trimmed by 9 bases and 4 bases, with 9 bases remaining between them. This CDR3 comprises 11 residues. CDR1 and CDR2 (germline): MNHNS, SASEGT. The CDR3 coding sequence is TGTGCCAGTAGACTCGTCTATGGCTACACCTTC. Protein sequence: CASRLVYGYTF.

The gene calls are TRBV7-8 and TRBJ2-7; 10 bases line up with TRBD2. Germline assignment: CDR1 SGHVS and CDR2 FQNEAQ. The ends lost 5 bases at V and 6 bases at J; junction bases unmatched: 7. The CDR3 length is 14 residues. The CDR3 region is CASSPPGLATEQYF. The CDR3 nucleotides are TGTGCCAGCAGCCCCCCGGGACTAGCGACCGAGCAGTACTTC.

V usage is TRBV28 and J usage is TRBJ2-2, with D maybe TRBD2 (5 bases). The germline gives CDR1 MDHEN, CDR2 SYDVKM. The CDR3 contains 14 residues. Trimming took 6 bases from V and 6 from J, leaving 14 bases between them. This CDR3 is CASSPRGSSGELFF. The DNA of the CDR3 is TGTGCCAGCAGCCCCCGGGGTTCGTCCGGGGAGCTGTTTTTT. The full variable domain, its missing parts supplied by reference TRBV28 and TRBJ2-2, is DVKVTQSSRYLVKRTGEKVFLECVQDMDHENMFWYRQDPGLGLRLIYFSYDVKMKEKGDIPEGYSVSREKKERFSLILESASTNQTSMYLCASSPRGSSGELFFGEGSRLTVL.

This sequence joins TRBV9 and TRBJ1-1; D uncertain. CDR1 is SGDLS and CDR2 is YYNGEE in the germline V gene. There are 14 residues in the CDR3. Trimming cost V 4 bases and J 2 bases, with 12 bases left between them. The CDR3 reads CASSRAGLNTEAFF. The CDR3 DNA reads as TGTGCCAGCAGCCGAGCGGGTCTCAACACTGAAGCTTTCTTT.

The V call is TRBV27, the J call TRBJ2-7, with D possibly TRBD2 on 5 matching bases. This CDR3 is built from 15 residues. Germline values: CDR1 MNHEY, CDR2 SMNVEV (reference sequence). Trimming took 3 bases from V and 0 from J, leaving 12 bases between them. The CDR3 DNA follows: TGTGCCAGCAGTTTGTTGTGGGAGTCCTCCTACGAGCAGTACTTC. It translates to CASSLLWESSYEQYF.

The rearrangement joins TRBV6-5 to TRBJ2-1, with 12 bases identical to TRBD2. CDR1 is MNHEY, CDR2 SVGAGI, per germline. With 0 bases clipped from V and 6 bases from J, the junction kept 3 bases outside the gene matches. CDR3 size: 16 residues. CDR3 in amino acids: CASSYSGLAGSNEQFF. CDR3 sequence (DNA): TGTGCCAGCAGTTACTCTGGACTAGCGGGATCCAATGAGCAGTTCTTC.

The rearrangement joins TRBV14 to TRBJ2-1, with 8 bases fitting TRBD2. The CDR3 consists of 16 residues. The V segment lost 0 bases and the J segment 1 base; nucleotides outside the gene matches: 2. CDR1 SGHDN and CDR2 FVKESK come from the germline V gene. CDR3 in DNA: TGTGCCAGCAGCCAAGAAACTAGCGGATCCTACAATGAGCAGTTCTTC. Translating it yields CASSQETSGSYNEQFF.

The CDR3 spells CASRVSYNSPLHF. CDR3 DNA sequence: TGTGCCAGCCGCGTCTCCTATAATTCACCCCTCCACTTT. The gene calls are TRBV2 and TRBJ1-6, with D hard to call. Germline V lookup: CDR1 SNHLY, CDR2 FYNNEI. This CDR3 region has 13 residues. V shed 8 bases and J shed 0 bases, with 5 bases lying between them.

The chain couples TRBV6-6 to TRBJ1-3; D gene unclear. Trimming stripped 0 bases from V and 2 bases from J, with 8 bases between. CDR3 length: 15 residues. In germline, CDR1 is MNHNY, CDR2 SVGAGI (reference sequence). CDR3 DNA: TGTGCCAGCAGTTACTCGGACGGGGCTGGAAACACCATATATTTT. Residues: CASSYSDGAGNTIYF.

This chain uses TRBV27 with TRBJ2-2; 7 bases are a match to TRBD1. This CDR3 is built from 17 residues. The germline CDR1 and CDR2 sequences are MNHEY and SMNVEV (reference sequence). The ends lost 5 bases at V and 7 bases at J; junction bases unmatched: 16. CDR3 in amino acids: CASSLFRGSGLHGELFF. CDR3 DNA sequence: TGTGCCAGCAGTCTATTCAGGGGGTCGGGATTGCACGGGGAGCTGTTTTTT.

The rearrangement joins TRBV6-6 to TRBJ1-6; D uncertain. Germline V gives CDR1 MNHNY, CDR2 SVGAGI (reference sequence). The CDR3 is 12 residues long. Trimming took 5 bases from V and 7 from J, leaving 6 bases between them. The CDR3: CASSTLNSPLHF. Here the CDR3 DNA reads TGTGCCAGCAGTACATTAAATTCACCCCTCCACTTT.

The gene calls are TRBV15 and TRBJ2-1; tentatively, D is TRBD1 (5 bases). The CDR3 is made up of 15 amino acids. Germline CDR1 is LNHNV and CDR2 is YYDKDF (reference sequence). Trimming took off 0 bases at V and 8 bases at J, with 14 bases between the two ends. The CDR3 DNA reads TGTGCCACCAGCAGAGATACAGGTCCCTTTTATGAGCAGTTCTTC. This codes for CATSRDTGPFYEQFF.

The chain recombines TRBV7-2 with TRBJ2-5; TRBD2 matches 12 bases. Germline-derived CDR1 and CDR2 are SGHTA and FQGNSA. The V gene end was trimmed by 1 base and the J gene end by 2 bases; junction bases not matched to a gene: 2. This CDR3 has 16 residues. The CDR3, as DNA: TGTGCCAGCAGCTTAGGACTAGCGGGGGCGCAAGAGACCCAGTACTTC. It yields the protein CASSLGLAGAQETQYF.

This rearrangement joins TRBV4-1 to TRBJ1-5; maybe TRBD1 (5 bases). Trimming left V 1 base short and J 0 bases short, with 19 bases between. The germline gives CDR1 MGHRA, CDR2 YSYEKL. CDR3 length: 19 amino acids. The chain's CDR3 is CASSQVYRGGGDSNQPQHF. The DNA for the CDR3 is TGCGCCAGCAGCCAAGTTTATCGCGGGGGAGGCGATAGCAATCAGCCCCAGCATTTT.

The rearrangement joins TRBV6-1 to TRBJ2-3, with 11 bases lining up with TRBD1. The CDR3 length is 18 residues. CDR1 and CDR2 (germline): MNHNS, SASEGT. J gave up 1 base and V 4 bases, and 10 bases lay outside the gene matches. CDR3 region: CASSVRDRGSLRTDTQYF. In nucleotides, the CDR3 is TGTGCCAGCAGTGTCCGGGACAGGGGGTCGCTTCGCACAGATACGCAGTATTTT.

DNA of the CDR3: TGTGCCAGCAGCTTAGAGGCGGGAGGGGACGAGCAGTACTTC. Residues: CASSLEAGGDEQYF. The chain links TRBV7-6 to TRBJ2-7, with 9 bases matching TRBD2. Losses at the gene ends were 1 base for V and 5 bases for J; bases not matched to a gene: 3. Per the germline V gene, CDR1 is SGHVS and CDR2 is FNYEAQ. CDR3 length: 14 residues.

The V gene is TRBV5-4, the J gene TRBJ1-1; D perhaps matches TRBD1 (5 bases). The CDR3 length is 13 residues. Trimming cost V 4 bases and J 1 base, with 8 bases left between them. CDR1 and CDR2 from the germline V gene are SGHNT and YYREEE (reference sequence). CDR3 coding DNA: TGTGCCAGCAGCGCCACAGGGAACACTGAAGCTTTCTTT. Encoded protein: CASSATGNTEAFF. Full variable domain (outside the CDR3, taken from reference TRBV5-4 and TRBJ1-1): ETGVTQSPTHLIKTRGQQVTLRCSSQSGHNTVSWYQQALGQGPQFIFQYYREEENGRGNFPPRFSGLQFPNYSSELNVNALELDDSALYLCASSATGNTEAFFGQGTRLTVV.

This chain links TRBV5-6 with TRBJ2-7, with 8 bases identical to TRBD1. CDR1 SGHDT and CDR2 YYEEEE come from the germline V gene. V gave up 4 bases and J gave up 3 bases; unmatched junction bases: 6. The length of the CDR3 is 14 residues. This CDR3 is CASSEGQASYEQYF. The DNA of the CDR3 is TGTGCCAGCAGCGAGGGACAGGCTAGCTACGAGCAGTACTTC.